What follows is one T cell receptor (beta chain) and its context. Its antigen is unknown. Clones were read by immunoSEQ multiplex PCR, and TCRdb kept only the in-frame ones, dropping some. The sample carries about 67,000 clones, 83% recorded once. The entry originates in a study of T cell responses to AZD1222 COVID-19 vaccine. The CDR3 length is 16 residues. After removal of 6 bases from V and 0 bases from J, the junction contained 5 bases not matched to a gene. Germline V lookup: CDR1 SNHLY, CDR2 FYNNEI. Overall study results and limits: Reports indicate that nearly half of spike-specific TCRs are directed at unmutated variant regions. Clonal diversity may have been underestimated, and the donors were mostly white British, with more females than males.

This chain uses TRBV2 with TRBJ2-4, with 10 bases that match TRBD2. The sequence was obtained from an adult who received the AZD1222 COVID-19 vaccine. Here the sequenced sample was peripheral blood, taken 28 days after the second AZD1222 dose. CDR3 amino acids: CASSWTSGGAKNIQYF. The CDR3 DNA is TGTGCCAGCAGCTGGACTAGCGGAGGAGCCAAAAACATTCAGTACTTC. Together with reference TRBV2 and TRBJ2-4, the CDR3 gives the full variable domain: EPEVTQTPSHQVTQMGQEVILRCVPISNHLYFYWYRQILGQKVEFLVSFYNNEISEKSEIFDDQFSVERPDGSNFTLKIRSTKLEDSAMYFCASSWTSGGAKNIQYFGAGTRLSVL.